These 27 T cell receptor beta chains were sequenced from one sample in a study of cytomegalovirus exposure and HLA in healthy donors. The PCR was carried out with 60 Vbeta primers and 13 Jbeta primers. The repertoire was sequenced with immunoSEQ multiplex PCR; TCRdb's copy has only in-frame clones and lacks some. The data hold about 210,000 clones, with approximately 78% observed a single time. Source material: PBMCs. Receptors were obtained from a woman in her 30s in good health and CMV-seropositive.

The chain couples TRBV6-5 to TRBJ1-1, with a possible D match to TRBD1 (5 bases). Germline V gives CDR1 MNHEY, CDR2 SVGAGI. Deletions cut 6 bases from V and 4 bases from J, with 15 bases between. This CDR3 is 14 amino acids long. CDR3 in amino acids: CASSLSPGSTEAFF. The DNA of the CDR3 is TGTGCCAGCAGCCTCTCCCCAGGGTCCACTGAAGCTTTCTTT.

The V call is TRBV6-1, the J call TRBJ1-3; TRBD1 matches at 9 bases. CDR1 is MNHNS, CDR2 SASEGT, per germline. The V and J ends lost 7 bases and 0 bases, in that order; junction bases with no gene match: 4. The CDR3 has 15 residues. The CDR3 reads CASTPDRGSGNTIYF. The CDR3 nucleotides read TGTGCCAGCACTCCGGACAGGGGCTCTGGAAACACCATATATTTT.

CDR3 in amino acids: CASSGPTGPQSGNQPQHF. CDR3 DNA: TGTGCCAGCAGTGGCCCTACAGGGCCACAGTCTGGCAATCAGCCCCAGCATTTT. The chain couples TRBV6-1 to TRBJ1-5, with D perhaps matching TRBD1 (6 bases). This CDR3 region has 18 residues. Germline CDR1 and CDR2: MNHNS and SASEGT. Trimming took off 4 bases at V and 2 bases at J, with 21 bases between the two ends.

This sequence joins TRBV28 and TRBJ1-2; a weak D match, TRBD1 (5 bases). The CDR3 runs to 13 residues. Trimming cost V 5 bases and J 2 bases, with 9 bases left between them. Germline CDR1 and CDR2: MDHEN and SYDVKM. The CDR3 coding sequence is TGTGCCAGCAGTCCTCAGGGAAACTATGGCTACACCTTC. This translates into CASSPQGNYGYTF.

CDR3 region: CASSYSDGQETQYF. In DNA form, the CDR3 reads TGTGCCAGCAGTTACTCCGACGGGCAAGAGACCCAGTACTTC. V gene TRBV6-5 combines with J gene TRBJ2-5; no definite D call. Germline V lookup: CDR1 MNHEY, CDR2 SVGAGI. Trimming left V 0 bases short and J 2 bases short, with 7 bases between. The CDR3 covers 14 residues.

V is TRBV5-6 and J is TRBJ1-1; D unclear. Germline V gene data show CDR1 as SGHDT and CDR2 as YYEEEE. This CDR3 region has 15 residues. V was trimmed by 4 bases and J by 5 bases, leaving 18 bases between them. For the CDR3, the DNA is TGTGCCAGCAGCCGGTCAGGAGGGCTCGGGACTGAAGCTTTCTTT. Encoded protein: CASSRSGGLGTEAFF.

This chain uses TRBV7-2 with TRBJ2-7; 9 bases agree with TRBD1. With V trimmed by 3 bases and J by 2 bases, 5 bases remained unmatched. Looked up from germline, CDR1 is SGHTA and CDR2 is FQGNSA. This CDR3 has 15 residues. CDR3 nucleotide sequence: TGTGCCAGCAGCTTTGGGGACAGGGTCCCCTACGAGCAGTACTTC. It is translated as CASSFGDRVPYEQYF.

This clone has just a few counts. V gene TRBV28 combines with J gene TRBJ1-5; 7 bases fit TRBD1. J gave up 9 bases and V 3 bases, and 11 bases lay outside the gene matches. Germline CDR1 MDHEN, CDR2 SYDVKM. The CDR3 sequence is 15 residues long. The CDR3 DNA follows: TGTGCCAGCAGTTTCAAACCGAGACAGGGACGGCCCCAGCATTTT. Translating it yields CASSFKPRQGRPQHF.

The chain combines TRBV7-9 with TRBJ2-5; 13 nucleotides match TRBD2. Germline V gene lookup returns CDR1 SEHNR and CDR2 FQNEAQ (reference sequence). This CDR3 contains 17 residues. Trimming at V came to 5 bases and at J to 5 bases, leaving 11 bases not matched to a gene. The CDR3 here is CASSLLGGTSGAETQYF. CDR3 in DNA: TGTGCCAGCAGCCTCCTAGGTGGGACTAGCGGGGCGGAGACCCAGTACTTC.

This chain uses TRBV29-1 with TRBJ2-4; 12 bases line up with TRBD1. CDR1 and CDR2 from the germline V gene are SQVTM and ANQGSEA. The CDR3 is 17 residues long. V lost 3 bases and J lost 4; bases outside the gene matches: 10. The CDR3 here is CSVDPGTGGLAKNIQYF. CDR3 bases: TGCAGCGTTGATCCCGGGACAGGGGGCTTAGCTAAAAACATTCAGTACTTC.

The CDR3 nucleotides are TGTGCCAGCAGCTTAGGTTCCTATTCTAACAATGAGCAGTTCTTC. It specifies CASSLGSYSNNEQFF. V is TRBV7-6 and J is TRBJ2-1; no clear D gene. The germline gives CDR1 SGHVS, CDR2 FNYEAQ. This CDR3 is 15 amino acids long. V was clipped by 1 base and J by 5 bases, with 12 bases between them. The whole variable domain, filled in from reference TRBV7-6 and TRBJ2-1, reads GAGVSQSPRYKVTKRGQDVALRCDPISGHVSLYWYRQALGQGPEFLTYFNYEAQQDKSGLPNDRFSAERPEGSISTLTIQRTEQRDSAMYRCASSLGSYSNNEQFFGPGTRLTVL.

V is TRBV27 and J is TRBJ1-4, with 8 bases fitting TRBD1. Germline V CDR1 and CDR2: MNHEY, SMNVEV (reference sequence). With 6 bases clipped from V and 7 bases from J, the junction kept 16 bases outside the gene matches. CDR3 length equals 17 residues. The CDR3 loop reads CASSLYRDRSVGEKLFF. CDR3 DNA sequence: TGTGCCAGCAGCCTCTACCGGGACAGGTCGGTCGGTGAAAAACTGTTTTTT.

The rearrangement joins TRBV28 to TRBJ1-2; 10 bases agree with TRBD1. Trimming removed 7 bases from V and 0 bases from J; junction bases left unmatched: 8. There are 16 residues in the CDR3. CDR1 MDHEN and CDR2 SYDVKM come from the germline V gene. This CDR3 is CASNSPGQGANYGYTF. CDR3 in DNA: TGTGCCAGCAACTCGCCTGGACAGGGGGCTAACTATGGCTACACCTTC.

This rearrangement joins TRBV5-1 to TRBJ2-5, with TRBD2 matching over 10 bases. V lost 4 bases, J lost 0 bases, and 6 bases stayed unmatched. The CDR3 runs to 16 residues. The germline V gene encodes CDR1 SGHRS and CDR2 YFSETQ. The CDR3: CASSPAGLANQETQYF. CDR3 coding DNA: TGCGCCAGCAGCCCCGCGGGACTAGCGAACCAAGAGACCCAGTACTTC.

This clone was seen only a few times. This chain connects TRBV30 to TRBJ2-3, with D tentatively TRBD2 (5 bases). Trimming took off 0 bases at V and 3 bases at J, with 7 bases between the two ends. Germline V CDR1 and CDR2: GTSNPN, SVGIG (reference sequence). The CDR3 is made up of 13 amino acids. CDR3 protein: CAWSVRGTDTQYF. DNA of the CDR3: TGTGCCTGGAGTGTACGAGGGACAGATACGCAGTATTTT. The full variable domain, with the rest looked up from reference TRBV30 and TRBJ2-3, is SQTIHQWPATLVQPVGSPLSLECTVEGTSNPNLYWYRQAAGRGLQLLFYSVGIGQISSEVPQNLSASRPQDRQFILSSKKLLLSDSGFYLCAWSVRGTDTQYFGPGTRLTVL.

J is TRBJ2-5 and V is TRBV21-1; the table's D call, TRBD2, was not checked against the DNA. TRBV21-1 is a pseudogene. The CDR3 runs 16 residues. The CDR3 reads CASRAGLQGGAETQYF. CDR3 DNA: TGTGCCAGCAGGGCGGGTTTACAGGGAGGGGCGGAGACCCAGTACTTC.

As regards this clone: The junction departs from the called germline gene at one end, perhaps through a read error. The rearrangement uses TRBV7-9 and TRBJ2-7, with 8 bases matching TRBD1. Looked up from germline, CDR1 is SEHNR and CDR2 is FQNEAQ (reference sequence). The CDR3 has 16 residues. The CDR3 protein is CASSSPPGQGTGEQHF. The CDR3 DNA sequence: TGTGCCAGCAGTTCACCCCCCGGACAGGGAACGGGGGAGCAGCACTTC.

The chain is built from TRBV6-5 and TRBJ2-7; no clear D gene. V was cut by 8 bases and J by 2 bases, with 10 bases left in between. CDR1 is MNHEY and CDR2 is SVGAGI in the germline V gene. The length of the CDR3 is 12 residues. The CDR3 coding sequence is TGTGCCAGCCGACGTGGAGCCTACGAGCAGTACTTC. It yields the protein CASRRGAYEQYF.

V is TRBV28 and J is TRBJ1-1; no definite D call. The germline V gene encodes CDR1 MDHEN and CDR2 SYDVKM. This CDR3 comprises 11 residues. The DNA of the CDR3 is TGTGTCACTAGAGGGCACACTGAAGCTTTCTTT. Translating gives CVTRGHTEAFF. The whole variable domain, remainder taken from reference TRBV28 and TRBJ1-1, is DVKVTQSSRYLVKRTGEKVFLECVQDMDHENMFWYRQDPGLGLRLIYFSYDVKMKEKGDIPEGYSVSREKKERFSLILESASTNQTSMYLCVTRGHTEAFFGQGTRLTVV.

The rearrangement uses TRBV28 and TRBJ2-1; TRBD2 aligns across 12 bases. Losses at the gene ends were 5 bases for V and 8 bases for J; bases not matched to a gene: 10. Per the germline V gene, CDR1 is MDHEN and CDR2 is SYDVKM. The CDR3 runs to 16 residues. The CDR3 nucleotides are TGTGCCAGCAGTCCCGGGACTAGCGGGTTGATCTATGAGCAGTTCTTC. It encodes CASSPGTSGLIYEQFF. The variable domain in full, with the rest retrieved from reference TRBV28 and TRBJ2-1, is DVKVTQSSRYLVKRTGEKVFLECVQDMDHENMFWYRQDPGLGLRLIYFSYDVKMKEKGDIPEGYSVSREKKERFSLILESASTNQTSMYLCASSPGTSGLIYEQFFGPGTRLTVL.

The CDR3: CSVEFDRSGYEQYF. The CDR3 nucleotides read TGCAGCGTTGAATTTGACCGTTCGGGCTACGAGCAGTACTTC. The chain recombines TRBV29-1 with TRBJ2-7, with D unresolved. V was clipped by 2 bases and J by 3 bases, with 14 bases between them. Germline CDR1 SQVTM, CDR2 ANQGSEA. CDR3 length equals 14 residues.

The chain joins TRBV11-2 to TRBJ2-7, with no clear D. CDR3 length: 12 amino acids. Trimming stripped 2 bases from V and 9 bases from J, with 11 bases between. The germline CDR1 and CDR2 sequences are SGHAT and FQNNGV. The chain's CDR3 is CASSLQNARQYF. The CDR3 DNA reads TGTGCCAGCAGCTTACAAAACGCGAGGCAGTACTTC. The full variable domain, its missing parts supplied by reference TRBV11-2 and TRBJ2-7, is EAGVAQSPRYKIIEKRQSVAFWCNPISGHATLYWYQQILGQGPKLLIQFQNNGVVDDSQLPKDRFSAERLKGVDSTLKIQPAKLEDSAVYLCASSLQNARQYFGPGTRLTVT.

This chain uses TRBV5-1 with TRBJ1-1; 7 bases fit TRBD1. J gave up 1 base and V 4 bases, and 4 bases lay outside the gene matches. Germline V gene lookup returns CDR1 SGHRS and CDR2 YFSETQ. This CDR3 is 14 amino acids long. CDR3 protein: CASSGTGANTEAFF. The CDR3 DNA follows: TGCGCCAGCAGCGGAACAGGGGCGAACACTGAAGCTTTCTTT.

The chain is built from TRBV4-1 and TRBJ1-1; no reliable D call. Germline V gives CDR1 MGHRA, CDR2 YSYEKL. The length of the CDR3 is 13 residues. The V and J ends lost 0 bases and 5 bases respectively, with 7 bases between them. The CDR3 sequence is CASSQERGTEAFF. The CDR3 nucleotides read TGCGCCAGCAGCCAAGAACGCGGAACTGAAGCTTTCTTT.

The gene calls are TRBV6-1 and TRBJ2-5; D is perhaps TRBD1 (5 bases). The germline CDR1 and CDR2 sequences are MNHNS and SASEGT. V dropped 1 base and J dropped 5 bases, with 14 bases sitting between them. The CDR3 runs to 15 residues. DNA for the CDR3: TGTGCCAGCAGTGAAGATGATAGGGGCGTGGAGACCCAGTACTTC. It yields the protein CASSEDDRGVETQYF.

In its sample, this clone was seen a few times. V and J are TRBV11-3 and TRBJ2-5; 14 bases match TRBD2. V lost 5 bases and J lost 5; bases outside the gene matches: 4. The CDR3 is 15 residues long. Germline V gene data show CDR1 as SGHNT and CDR2 as YENEEA. CDR3 DNA sequence: TGTGCCAGCAGCGCCAGACTAGCGGGAGGGGAGACCCAGTACTTC. This sequence encodes CASSARLAGGETQYF.

This chain connects TRBV30 to TRBJ2-5, with TRBD1 identical over 7 bases. The CDR3 extends over 13 amino acids. Germline V gene sequence: CDR1 GTSNPN, CDR2 SVGIG (reference sequence). V shed 0 bases and J 4 bases; nucleotides not matched to a gene: 2. DNA of the CDR3: TGTGCCTGGAGTGTCCGGGACAGAGAGACCCAGTACTTC. This codes for CAWSVRDRETQYF.